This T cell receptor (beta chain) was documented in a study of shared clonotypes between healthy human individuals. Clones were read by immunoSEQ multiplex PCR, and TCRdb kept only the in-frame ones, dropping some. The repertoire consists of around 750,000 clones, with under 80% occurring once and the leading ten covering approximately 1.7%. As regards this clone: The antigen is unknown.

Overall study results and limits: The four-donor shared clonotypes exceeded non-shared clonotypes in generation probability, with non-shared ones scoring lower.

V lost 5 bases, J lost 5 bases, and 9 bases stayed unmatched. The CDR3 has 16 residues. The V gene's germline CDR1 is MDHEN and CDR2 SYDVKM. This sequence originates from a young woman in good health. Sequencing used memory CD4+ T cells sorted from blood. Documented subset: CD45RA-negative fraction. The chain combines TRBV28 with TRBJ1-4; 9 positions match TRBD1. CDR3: CASSTGVGTGNEKLFF. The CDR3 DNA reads TGTGCCAGCAGTACTGGGGTCGGGACAGGGAATGAAAAACTGTTTTTT. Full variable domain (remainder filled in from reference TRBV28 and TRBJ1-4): DVKVTQSSRYLVKRTGEKVFLECVQDMDHENMFWYRQDPGLGLRLIYFSYDVKMKEKGDIPEGYSVSREKKERFSLILESASTNQTSMYLCASSTGVGTGNEKLFFGSGTQLSVL.